The clone carrying this T cell receptor (beta chain) was counted many times. Its antigen remains unidentified. The data were taken from a study of T cells in Graves' hyperthyroidism and ophthalmopathy. The study's findings and limits: Most clonotypes expanded in the thyroid (above 0.001) were also present in blood.

The CDR3 runs 13 residues. Trimming removed 4 bases from V and 3 bases from J, with 9 bases in between. Germline V CDR1 and CDR2: LNHDA, SQIVND (reference sequence). RNA transcripts were the template for amplifying TCR beta CDR3 regions. RT-PCR in the first round (using the HTBI primer set) targeted the TCR CDR3. TCRdb called the multiplex PCR reads again in MiXCR, with one record for every CDR3 protein. Here the sample spans some 600,000 distinct CDR3 sequences, roughly 50% being singletons. V gene TRBV19 combines with J gene TRBJ1-1, with D perhaps TRBD1 (5 bases). The sequence derives from a woman under 30 with Graves' hyperthyroidism. The sequenced material came from peripheral blood or thyroid tissue (not recorded which). CDR3 region: CASSTGEDTEAFF. CDR3 sequence (DNA): TGTGCCAGTAGTACGGGGGAAGACACTGAAGCTTTCTTT.